This T cell receptor (beta chain) was sequenced during a study of cytotoxic CD8 clonotypes in ibrutinib-treated CLL. Study overall: Sample averages reached 250,000 or so productive templates and some 94,000 productive rearrangements. The study, taken as a whole, reports: Clonality (at baseline) was higher than in age-matched healthy donors and tracked circulating CD8+ T-cell counts. Clonality was higher at ibrutinib response and returned toward baseline at progression.

As to this clone: Antigen specificity is unknown.

The targeted sequencing depth was 1 in 200,000 to 1 in 1 million T cells. Assay: immunoSEQ multiplex PCR; the TCRdb copy retains only in-frame clones and omits some. The profile shows roughly 11,000 clones, about 81% of them singletons. In germline, CDR1 is GTSNPN, CDR2 SVGIG (reference sequence). The length of the CDR3 is 13 residues. V lost 3 bases and J 2 bases, leaving 10 bases between the germline ends. This specimen consisted of PBMCs, obtained at disease progression, from a patient treated with ibrutinib. The chain has TRBV30 and TRBJ1-2; the D gene is possibly TRBD1 (6 bases). The clonotype comes from a human donor with chronic lymphocytic leukemia. CDR3 DNA sequence: TGTGCCTGGAGCGACAGGACAAACTATGGCTACACCTTC. Its protein is CAWSDRTNYGYTF.